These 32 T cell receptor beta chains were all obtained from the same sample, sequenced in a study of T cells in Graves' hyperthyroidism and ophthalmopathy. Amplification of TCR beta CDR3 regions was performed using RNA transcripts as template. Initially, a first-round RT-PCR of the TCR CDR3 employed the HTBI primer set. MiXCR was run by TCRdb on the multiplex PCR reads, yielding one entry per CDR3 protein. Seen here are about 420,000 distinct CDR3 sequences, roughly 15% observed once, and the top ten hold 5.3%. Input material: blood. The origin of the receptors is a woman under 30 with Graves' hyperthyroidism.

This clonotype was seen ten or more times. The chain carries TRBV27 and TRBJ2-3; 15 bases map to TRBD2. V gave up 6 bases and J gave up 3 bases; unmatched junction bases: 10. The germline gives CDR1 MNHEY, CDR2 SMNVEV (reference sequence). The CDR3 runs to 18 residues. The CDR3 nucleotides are TGTGCCAGCAGCCGTGGACTAGCGGGAGGGCCGCGGACAGATACGCAGTATTTT. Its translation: CASSRGLAGGPRTDTQYF.

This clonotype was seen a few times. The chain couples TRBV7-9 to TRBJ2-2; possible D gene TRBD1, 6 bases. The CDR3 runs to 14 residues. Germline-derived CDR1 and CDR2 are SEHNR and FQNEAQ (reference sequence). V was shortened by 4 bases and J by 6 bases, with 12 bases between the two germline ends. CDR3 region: CASSSGPGAGELFF. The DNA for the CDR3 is TGTGCCAGCAGCTCAGGACCAGGGGCCGGGGAGCTGTTTTTT.

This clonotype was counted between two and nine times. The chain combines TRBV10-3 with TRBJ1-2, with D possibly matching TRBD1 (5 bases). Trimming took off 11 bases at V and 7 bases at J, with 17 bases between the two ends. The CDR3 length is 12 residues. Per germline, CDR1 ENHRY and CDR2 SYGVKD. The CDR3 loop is CASGLAGGGYTF. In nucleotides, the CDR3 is TGTGCCTCGGGACTGGCCGGGGGTGGCTACACCTTC.

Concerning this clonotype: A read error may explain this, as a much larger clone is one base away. The CDR3 here is CASSSPGTSIDTQCF. CDR3 nucleotide sequence: TGTGCCAGCAGTTCTCCCGGGACTAGTATAGATACGCAGTGTTTT. The V gene is TRBV28, the J gene TRBJ2-3; 8 bases agree with TRBD2. Germline V gives CDR1 MDHEN, CDR2 SYDVKM. CDR3 length: 15 amino acids.

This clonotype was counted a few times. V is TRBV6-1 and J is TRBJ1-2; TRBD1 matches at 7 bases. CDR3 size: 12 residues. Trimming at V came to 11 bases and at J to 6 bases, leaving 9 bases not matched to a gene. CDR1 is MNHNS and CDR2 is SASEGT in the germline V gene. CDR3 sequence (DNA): TGTGCCGCCAAGGGGGCGAATGATGGCTACACCTTC. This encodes CAAKGANDGYTF.

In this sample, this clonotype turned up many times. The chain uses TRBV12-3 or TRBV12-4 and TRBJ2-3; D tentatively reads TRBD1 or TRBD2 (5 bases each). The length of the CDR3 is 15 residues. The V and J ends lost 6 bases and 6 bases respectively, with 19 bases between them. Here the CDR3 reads CASSPQGPRKDTQYF. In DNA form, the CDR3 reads TGTGCCAGCAGCCCCCAGGGACCCAGGAAGGATACGCAGTATTTT.

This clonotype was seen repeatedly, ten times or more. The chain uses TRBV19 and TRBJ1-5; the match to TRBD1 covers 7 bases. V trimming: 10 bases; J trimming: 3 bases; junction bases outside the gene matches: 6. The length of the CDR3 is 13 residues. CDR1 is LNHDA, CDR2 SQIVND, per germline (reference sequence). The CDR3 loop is CATEGQFNQPQHF. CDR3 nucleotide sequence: TGTGCCACTGAGGGACAGTTCAATCAGCCCCAGCATTTT.

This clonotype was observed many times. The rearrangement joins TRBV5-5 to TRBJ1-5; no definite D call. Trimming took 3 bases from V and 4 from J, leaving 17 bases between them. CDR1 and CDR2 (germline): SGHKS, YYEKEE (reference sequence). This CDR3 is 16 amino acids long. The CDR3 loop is CASSSETALPNQPQHF. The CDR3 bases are TGTGCCAGCAGCTCCGAGACTGCGCTCCCGAATCAGCCCCAGCATTTT.

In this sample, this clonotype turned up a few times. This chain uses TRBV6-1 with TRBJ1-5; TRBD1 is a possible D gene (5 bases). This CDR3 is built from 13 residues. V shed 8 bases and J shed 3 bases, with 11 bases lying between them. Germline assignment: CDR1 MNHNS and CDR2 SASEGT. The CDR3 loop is CASGTGHNQPQHF. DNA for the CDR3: TGTGCCAGCGGAACGGGGCACAATCAGCCCCAGCATTTT.

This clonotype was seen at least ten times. CDR3 coding DNA: TGTGCCTGGAGTGTACGCGGACTAGCGGGGGACAATGAGCAGTTCTTC. Translation: CAWSVRGLAGDNEQFF. The V and J genes are TRBV30 and TRBJ2-1; the match to TRBD2 covers 13 bases. Trimming removed 0 bases from V and 5 bases from J; junction bases left unmatched: 4. Germline V gene lookup returns CDR1 GTSNPN and CDR2 SVGIG (reference sequence). The CDR3 covers 16 residues.

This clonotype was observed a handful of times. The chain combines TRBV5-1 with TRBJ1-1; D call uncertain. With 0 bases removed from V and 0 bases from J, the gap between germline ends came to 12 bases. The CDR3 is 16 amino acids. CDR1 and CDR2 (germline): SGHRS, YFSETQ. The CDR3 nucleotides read TGCGCCAGCAGCTTGGCCGGAGGGTCCCTGAACACTGAAGCTTTCTTT. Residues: CASSLAGGSLNTEAFF.

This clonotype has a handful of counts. This CDR3 is CASSLVGGQYEQYF. DNA of the CDR3: TGTGCCAGCAGTTTAGTGGGAGGACAGTACGAGCAGTACTTC. This sequence joins TRBV27 and TRBJ2-7; D is perhaps TRBD1 or TRBD2 (6 bases each). The CDR3 runs to 14 residues. The germline V gene has CDR1 MNHEY and CDR2 SMNVEV (reference sequence). V gave up 2 bases and J gave up 4 bases, with 12 bases separating them.

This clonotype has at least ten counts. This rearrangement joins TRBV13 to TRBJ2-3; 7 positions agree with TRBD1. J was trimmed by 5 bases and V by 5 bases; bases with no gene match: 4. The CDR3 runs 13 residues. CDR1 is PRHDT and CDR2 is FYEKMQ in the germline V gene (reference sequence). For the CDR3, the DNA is TGTGCCAGCAGCGGGGGACAGCAAGATACGCAGTATTTT. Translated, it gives CASSGGQQDTQYF.

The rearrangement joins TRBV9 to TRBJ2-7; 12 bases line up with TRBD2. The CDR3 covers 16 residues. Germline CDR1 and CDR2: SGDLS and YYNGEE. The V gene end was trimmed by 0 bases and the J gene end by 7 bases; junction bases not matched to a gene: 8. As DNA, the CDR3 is TGTGCCAGCAGCGTAGATCTAGCGGGAGGGCCGAGGGAGCAGTACTTC. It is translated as CASSVDLAGGPREQYF.

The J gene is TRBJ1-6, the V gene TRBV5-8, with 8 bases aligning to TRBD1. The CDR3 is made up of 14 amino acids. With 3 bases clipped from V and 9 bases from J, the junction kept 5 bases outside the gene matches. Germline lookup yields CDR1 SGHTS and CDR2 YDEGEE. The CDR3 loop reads CASSSRTGTSPLHF. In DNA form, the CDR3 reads TGTGCCAGCAGCTCGAGGACAGGGACTTCACCCCTCCACTTT.

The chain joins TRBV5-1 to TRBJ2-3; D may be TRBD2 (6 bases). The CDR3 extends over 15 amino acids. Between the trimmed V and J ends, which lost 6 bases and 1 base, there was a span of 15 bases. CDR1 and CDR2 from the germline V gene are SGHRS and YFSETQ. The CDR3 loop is CASTRLVPGTDTQYF. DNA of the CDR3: TGCGCCAGCACCCGACTAGTTCCGGGCACAGATACGCAGTATTTT. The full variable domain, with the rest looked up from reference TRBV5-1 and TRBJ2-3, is KAGVTQTPRYLIKTRGQQVTLSCSPISGHRSVSWYQQTPGQGLQFLFEYFSETQRNKGNFPGRFSGRQFSNSRSEMNVSTLELGDSALYLCASTRLVPGTDTQYFGPGTRLTVL.

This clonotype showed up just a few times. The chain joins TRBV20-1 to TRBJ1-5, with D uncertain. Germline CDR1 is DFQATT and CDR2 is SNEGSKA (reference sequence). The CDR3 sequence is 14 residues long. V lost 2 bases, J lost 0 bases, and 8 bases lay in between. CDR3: CSARRDNSNQPQHF. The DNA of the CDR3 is TGCAGTGCTAGACGGGATAATAGCAATCAGCCCCAGCATTTT.

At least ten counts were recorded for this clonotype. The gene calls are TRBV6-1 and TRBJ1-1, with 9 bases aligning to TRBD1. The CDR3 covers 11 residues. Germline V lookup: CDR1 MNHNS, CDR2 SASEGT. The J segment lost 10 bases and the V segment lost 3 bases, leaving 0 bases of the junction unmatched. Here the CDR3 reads CASSETGGAFF. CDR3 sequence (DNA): TGTGCCAGCAGTGAGACAGGGGGAGCTTTCTTT.

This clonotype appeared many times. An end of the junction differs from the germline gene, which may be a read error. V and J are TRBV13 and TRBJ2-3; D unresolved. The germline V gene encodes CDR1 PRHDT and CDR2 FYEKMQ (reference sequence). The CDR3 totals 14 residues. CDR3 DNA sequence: TGTGCCAGCAGCATAGGAAGGGTTCGCGATACGCAGTATTTT. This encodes CASSIGRVRDTQYF. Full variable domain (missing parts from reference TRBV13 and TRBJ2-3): AAGVIQSPRHLIKEKRETATLKCYPIPRHDTVYWYQQGPGQDPQFLISFYEKMQSDKGSIPDRFSAQQFSDYHSELNMSSLELGDSALYFCASSIGRVRDTQYFGPGTRLTVL.

The CDR3 sequence: CASSFAGSNTGELFF. CDR3 sequence (DNA): TGTGCCAGCAGCTTTGCAGGCTCGAACACCGGGGAGCTGTTTTTT. The rearrangement links TRBV7-9 to TRBJ2-2, with D unresolved. CDR3 length: 15 residues. Per germline, CDR1 SEHNR and CDR2 FQNEAQ (reference sequence). V was shortened by 3 bases and J by 0 bases, with 8 bases between the two germline ends.

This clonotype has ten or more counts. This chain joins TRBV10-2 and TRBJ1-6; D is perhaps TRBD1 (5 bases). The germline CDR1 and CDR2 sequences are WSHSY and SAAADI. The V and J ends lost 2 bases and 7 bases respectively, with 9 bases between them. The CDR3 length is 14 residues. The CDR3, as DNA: TGCGCCAGCAGTGAGGGGACCCGAAATTCACCCCTCCACTTT. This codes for CASSEGTRNSPLHF.

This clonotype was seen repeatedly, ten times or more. DNA of the CDR3: TGCAGTGCTAGAGACCTGGGACAGGGGGCTTGGGAAGCTTTCTTT. Its translation: CSARDLGQGAWEAFF. This chain uses TRBV20-1 with TRBJ1-1; 12 bases are a match to TRBD1. This CDR3 is built from 15 residues. The trim removed 0 bases at V and 8 bases at J, leaving 7 bases unmatched. Germline CDR1 is DFQATT and CDR2 is SNEGSKA (reference sequence).

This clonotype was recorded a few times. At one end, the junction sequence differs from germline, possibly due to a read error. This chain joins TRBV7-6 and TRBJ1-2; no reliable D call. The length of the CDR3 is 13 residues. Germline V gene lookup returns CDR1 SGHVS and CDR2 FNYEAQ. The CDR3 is CASSLSQAYGYAF. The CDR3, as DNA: TGTGCCAGCAGCTTATCTCAAGCCTATGGCTACGCCTTC. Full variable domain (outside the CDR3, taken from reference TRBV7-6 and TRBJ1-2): GAGVSQSPRYKVTKRGQDVALRCDPISGHVSLYWYRQALGQGPEFLTYFNYEAQQDKSGLPNDRFSAERPEGSISTLTIQRTEQRDSAMYRCASSLSQAYGYAFGSGTRLTVV.

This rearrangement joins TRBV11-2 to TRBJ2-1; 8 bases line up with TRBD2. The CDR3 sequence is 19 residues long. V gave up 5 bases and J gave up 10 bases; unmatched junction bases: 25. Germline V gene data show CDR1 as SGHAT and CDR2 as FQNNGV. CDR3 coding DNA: TGTGCCAGCAGCCAAACGAAAAGGACTAGCCCTCAATCGGGTTCCGAGCAGTTCTTC. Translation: CASSQTKRTSPQSGSEQFF. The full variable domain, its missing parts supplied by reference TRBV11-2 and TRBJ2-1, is EAGVAQSPRYKIIEKRQSVAFWCNPISGHATLYWYQQILGQGPKLLIQFQNNGVVDDSQLPKDRFSAERLKGVDSTLKIQPAKLEDSAVYLCASSQTKRTSPQSGSEQFFGPGTRLTVL.

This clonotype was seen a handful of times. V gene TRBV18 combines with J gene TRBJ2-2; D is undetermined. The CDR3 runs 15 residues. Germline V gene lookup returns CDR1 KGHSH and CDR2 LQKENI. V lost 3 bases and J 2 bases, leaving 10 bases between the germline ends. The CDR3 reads CASSPDGLNTGELFF. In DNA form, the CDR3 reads TGTGCCAGCTCACCGGACGGTCTTAACACCGGGGAGCTGTTTTTT.

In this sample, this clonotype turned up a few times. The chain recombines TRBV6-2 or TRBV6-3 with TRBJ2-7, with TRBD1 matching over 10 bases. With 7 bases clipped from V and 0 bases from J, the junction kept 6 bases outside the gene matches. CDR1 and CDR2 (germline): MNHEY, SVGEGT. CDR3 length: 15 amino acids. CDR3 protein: CASNERTGGSYEQYF. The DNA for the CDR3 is TGTGCCAGCAATGAGAGGACAGGGGGCTCCTACGAGCAGTACTTC.

CDR3 loop: CASSGSGEYNEQFF. The CDR3 region has the DNA TGTGCCAGTAGTGGTAGCGGAGAATACAATGAGCAGTTCTTC. The chain carries TRBV19 and TRBJ2-1; D is perhaps TRBD2 (6 bases). CDR3 length: 14 residues. V was shortened by 5 bases and J by 4 bases, with 12 bases between the two germline ends. Looked up from germline, CDR1 is LNHDA and CDR2 is SQIVND (reference sequence).

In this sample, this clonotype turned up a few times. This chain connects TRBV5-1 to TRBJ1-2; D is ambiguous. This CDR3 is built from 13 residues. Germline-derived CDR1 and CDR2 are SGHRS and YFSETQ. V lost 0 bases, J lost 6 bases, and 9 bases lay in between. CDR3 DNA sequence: TGCGCCAGCAGCTTGGGCCCCCCGAATGGCTACACCTTC. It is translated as CASSLGPPNGYTF.

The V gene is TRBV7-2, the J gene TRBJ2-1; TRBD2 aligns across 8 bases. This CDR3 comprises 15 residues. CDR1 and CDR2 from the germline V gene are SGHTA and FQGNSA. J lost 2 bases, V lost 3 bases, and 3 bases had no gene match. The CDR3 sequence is CASSFAGGPYNEQFF. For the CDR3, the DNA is TGTGCCAGCAGCTTTGCGGGAGGCCCCTACAATGAGCAGTTCTTC.

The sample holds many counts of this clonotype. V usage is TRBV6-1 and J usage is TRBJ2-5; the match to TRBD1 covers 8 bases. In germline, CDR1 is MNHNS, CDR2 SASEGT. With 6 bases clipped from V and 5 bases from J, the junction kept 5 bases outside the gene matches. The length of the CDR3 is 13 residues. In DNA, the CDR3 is TGTGCCAGCAGCGCAGGGGGCTGGGAGACCCAGTACTTC. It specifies CASSAGGWETQYF.

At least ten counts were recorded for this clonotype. CDR3: CSARVGGRGNEQFF. The CDR3 bases are TGCAGTGCTAGAGTCGGGGGACGGGGCAATGAGCAGTTCTTC. The chain carries TRBV20-1 and TRBJ2-1, with D possibly TRBD2 on 6 matching bases. Germline CDR1 and CDR2: DFQATT and SNEGSKA (reference sequence). The CDR3 is 14 amino acids. V was cut by 1 base and J by 6 bases, with 13 bases left in between.

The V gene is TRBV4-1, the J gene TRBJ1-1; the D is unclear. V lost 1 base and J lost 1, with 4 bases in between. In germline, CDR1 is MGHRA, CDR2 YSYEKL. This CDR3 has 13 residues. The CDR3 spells CASSQATNTEAFF. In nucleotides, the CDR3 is TGCGCCAGCAGCCAAGCGACGAACACTGAAGCTTTCTTT.